This entry lists 14 T cell receptor beta chains sequenced from one sample in a study of blood T cell repertoires in COVID-19. Generated by immunoSEQ multiplex PCR, the TCRdb table keeps only in-frame clones and is missing some. The sample includes around 250,000 clones, around 90% seen only once; the top ten take 0.94%. The sample taken for sequencing was peripheral blood. The source is a woman aged 40-49 years who had recovered from COVID-19.

On this clone: One base away lies a much larger clone, so this may be a sequencing read error. The chain has TRBV2 and TRBJ2-1, with TRBD2 matching 10 bases. Germline CDR1 and CDR2: SNHLY and FYNNEI. The CDR3 sequence is 19 residues long. For the CDR3, the DNA is TGTGCCAGCAGTCCCCCCTCGGTGGTCCTAGCGGGAGAAATCAATGGGCAGTTCTTC. Protein product: CASSPPSVVLAGEINGQFF.

This clone was seen a few times. The rearrangement links TRBV11-3 to TRBJ2-2, with 8 positions matching TRBD2. Trimming took 6 bases from V and 6 from J; bases not matched to a gene: 9. The length of the CDR3 is 15 residues. The germline V gene has CDR1 SGHNT and CDR2 YENEEA. This CDR3 reads CASRNWREEAGELFF. CDR3 bases: TGTGCCAGCAGGAATTGGCGGGAGGAGGCCGGGGAGCTGTTTTTT.

This chain uses TRBV7-8 with TRBJ2-2, with TRBD1 as a possible D gene (6 bases). The CDR3 contains 19 residues. The V gene lost 1 base and the J gene lost 0 bases, with 18 bases spanning the gap. CDR1 is SGHVS, CDR2 FQNEAQ, per germline. CDR3 nucleotide sequence: TGTGCCAGCAGCTTAGGGTGGGGACACGTCCGTTCGAACACCGGGGAGCTGTTTTTT. Protein sequence: CASSLGWGHVRSNTGELFF.

V is TRBV30 and J is TRBJ1-4; the match to TRBD1 covers 7 bases. The CDR3 is 15 residues long. Per the germline V gene, CDR1 is GTSNPN and CDR2 is SVGIG (reference sequence). V lost 0 bases to trimming and J lost 7 bases; unmatched junction nucleotides: 8. CDR3 DNA: TGTGCCTGGAGTGTACATAAGGGGGCGGTTGAAAAACTGTTTTTT. It yields the protein CAWSVHKGAVEKLFF.

This chain joins TRBV5-1 and TRBJ2-2, with TRBD1 matching over 7 bases. Germline assignment: CDR1 SGHRS and CDR2 YFSETQ. This CDR3 comprises 18 residues. Trimming took 3 bases from V and 2 from J; bases not matched to a gene: 13. DNA for the CDR3: TGCGCCAGCAGCTGGACACGCCGGGACAGACAAAACACCGGGGAGCTGTTTTTT. It specifies CASSWTRRDRQNTGELFF.

The rearrangement joins TRBV9 to TRBJ2-3; 15 bases agree with TRBD2. This CDR3 region has 17 residues. Losses at the gene ends were 4 bases for V and 4 bases for J; bases not matched to a gene: 7. Germline CDR1 and CDR2: SGDLS and YYNGEE. CDR3 sequence: CASSLGLAGGYADTQYF. CDR3 DNA: TGTGCCAGCAGCCTGGGACTAGCGGGAGGTTATGCAGATACGCAGTATTTT. The complete variable domain, with remaining parts taken from reference TRBV9 and TRBJ2-3, reads DSGVTQTPKHLITATGQRVTLRCSPRSGDLSVYWYQQSLDQGLQFLIQYYNGEERAKGNILERFSAQQFPDLHSELNLSSLELGDSALYFCASSLGLAGGYADTQYFGPGTRLTVL.

This chain uses TRBV19 with TRBJ2-6; TRBD1 might be the D (5 bases). Germline lookup yields CDR1 LNHDA and CDR2 SQIVND (reference sequence). There are 15 residues in the CDR3. V dropped 4 bases and J dropped 2 bases, with 9 bases sitting between them. The CDR3 DNA follows: TGTGCCAGTAGTAATGGGGCACCTGGGGCCAACGTCCTGACTTTC. Protein: CASSNGAPGANVLTF. The full variable domain, its missing parts supplied by reference TRBV19 and TRBJ2-6, is DGGITQSPKYLFRKEGQNVTLSCEQNLNHDAMYWYRQDPGQGLRLIYYSQIVNDFQKGDIAEGYSVSREKKESFPLTVTSAQKNPTAFYLCASSNGAPGANVLTFGAGSRLTVL.

This clone was counted once. This chain connects TRBV7-6 to TRBJ1-4, with unresolved D. The CDR3 spans 13 residues. Trimming stripped 2 bases from V and 5 bases from J, with 6 bases between. Per the germline V gene, CDR1 is SGHVS and CDR2 is FNYEAQ. The CDR3 coding sequence is TGTGCCAGCAGCTTACCGGGGAATGAAAAACTGTTTTTT. Translation gives CASSLPGNEKLFF.

The chain is built from TRBV24-1 and TRBJ2-7; 8 bases are shared with TRBD1. The CDR3 extends over 16 amino acids. The V segment lost 4 bases and the J segment 2 bases; nucleotides outside the gene matches: 9. The V gene's germline CDR1 is KGHDR and CDR2 SFDVKD. In DNA form, the CDR3 reads TGTGCCACCAGTGAGCCCACAGGGGGTGTACCCTACGAGCAGTACTTC. This gives the protein CATSEPTGGVPYEQYF.

J is TRBJ1-4 and V is TRBV6-6; 7 bases match TRBD1. The CDR3 is made up of 15 amino acids. CDR1 is MNHNY, CDR2 SVGAGI, per germline (reference sequence). The V gene end was trimmed by 4 bases and the J gene end by 0 bases; junction bases not matched to a gene: 2. DNA for the CDR3: TGTGCCAGCAGTTTTGACAGGGCAACTAATGAAAAACTGTTTTTT. This gives the protein CASSFDRATNEKLFF.

The chain joins TRBV3-1 (or the pseudogene TRBV3-2) to TRBJ2-1, with a weak D call TRBD2 (6 bases). V lost 1 base and J 15 bases, leaving 16 bases between the germline ends. The V gene's germline CDR1 is LGHDT and CDR2 YNNKEL (reference sequence). CDR3 length equals 13 residues. DNA of the CDR3: TGTGCCAGCAGCCAAGTTACAGCGGGCCATCTGTTCTTC. It is translated as CASSQVTAGHLFF.

CDR3 DNA: TGCAGCGTTACCGGGACTAGCTTTTTCTCCTACGAGCAGTACTTC. It is translated as CSVTGTSFFSYEQYF. The chain couples TRBV29-1 to TRBJ2-7, with TRBD2 identical over 9 bases. The ends lost 5 bases at V and 0 bases at J; junction bases unmatched: 8. This CDR3 region has 15 residues. CDR1 is SQVTM and CDR2 is ANQGSEA in the germline V gene.

The rearrangement joins TRBV24-1 to TRBJ1-5, with TRBD1 identical over 7 bases. V shed 5 bases and J 3 bases; nucleotides not matched to a gene: 6. The CDR3 has 15 amino acids. CDR1 and CDR2 from the germline V gene are KGHDR and SFDVKD. The CDR3 DNA is TGTGCCACCAGTGGCTCAGGGGGTTACAATCAGCCCCAGCATTTT. Its translation is CATSGSGGYNQPQHF.

The V and J genes are TRBV2 and TRBJ1-1, with TRBD1 matching 9 bases. CDR1 is SNHLY, CDR2 FYNNEI, per germline. The CDR3 has 18 amino acids. The junction had 13 bases not matched to a gene; V was cut back by 3 bases and J by 2 bases. The CDR3 here is CASSEVDRGRTLNTEAFF. The CDR3 nucleotides read TGTGCCAGCAGTGAGGTGGACAGGGGACGGACCCTAAACACTGAAGCTTTCTTT.